The rows below give T cell receptor beta chains drawn from one sample of a study of blood T cell repertoires in COVID-19. Data came from immunoSEQ multiplex PCR; TCRdb stores just in-frame clones and leaves some out. Found here are over 250,000 clones, approximately 85% of them singletons; the top ten hold more than 9.5%. Sequenced input: peripheral blood. The receptors were sampled from a woman in her 70s with acute or convalescent COVID-19. The CDR3 runs from the conserved cysteine through the conserved F or W. D genes are given only for firm matches. A clone size is listed for some rows: how often the clone was seen (once, few, many), or a class if it is expanded.

D gene,clone size,V gene,J gene,CDR3 protein,CDR3 DNA
TRBD2,.,TRBV6-5,TRBJ2-5,CASSYGAGGPETQYF,TGTGCCAGCAGTTACGGAGCGGGGGGGCCCGAGACCCAGTACTTC
TRBD1,once,TRBV5-5,TRBJ1-2,CASSLGQGVANYGYTF,TGTGCCAGCAGCTTGGGACAGGGGGTAGCCAACTATGGCTACACCTTC
.,.,TRBV20-1,TRBJ1-1,CGGAGNTEAFF,TGCGGGGGGGCAGGGAACACTGAAGCTTTCTTT
TRBD2,once,TRBV30,TRBJ2-1,CAWSTGLAGDNEQFF,TGTGCCTGGAGTACTGGACTAGCGGGGGACAATGAGCAGTTCTTC
TRBD1,.,TRBV2,TRBJ1-2,CASSGRQGLNYGYTF,TGTGCCAGCAGTGGACGACAGGGACTTAACTATGGCTACACCTTC
TRBD1,.,TRBV6-5,TRBJ1-2,CASSSPDRGGGYTF,TGTGCCAGCAGTTCGCCAGACAGGGGAGGCGGCTACACCTTC
.,.,TRBV6-1,TRBJ2-1,CASSEARDQGGFF,TGTGCCAGCAGTGAAGCGCGAGATCAGGGTGGGTTCTTC
.,.,TRBV30,TRBJ2-1,CAWSLQRSSYNEQFF,TGTGCCTGGAGTCTCCAGCGGAGCTCCTACAATGAGCAGTTCTTC
TRBD2,.,TRBV11-2,TRBJ2-3,CASSPGLAGGPTDTQYF,TGTGCCAGCAGCCCCGGACTAGCGGGGGGGCCAACAGATACGCAGTATTTT
.,.,TRBV10-3,TRBJ1-5,CATTLGGSQPQHF,TGTGCCACCACTCTGGGGGGGAGTCAGCCCCAGCATTTT
.,once,TRBV30,TRBJ1-6,CAWSPGSYNSPLHF,TGTGCCTGGAGCCCCGGGTCCTATAATTCACCCCTCCACTTT